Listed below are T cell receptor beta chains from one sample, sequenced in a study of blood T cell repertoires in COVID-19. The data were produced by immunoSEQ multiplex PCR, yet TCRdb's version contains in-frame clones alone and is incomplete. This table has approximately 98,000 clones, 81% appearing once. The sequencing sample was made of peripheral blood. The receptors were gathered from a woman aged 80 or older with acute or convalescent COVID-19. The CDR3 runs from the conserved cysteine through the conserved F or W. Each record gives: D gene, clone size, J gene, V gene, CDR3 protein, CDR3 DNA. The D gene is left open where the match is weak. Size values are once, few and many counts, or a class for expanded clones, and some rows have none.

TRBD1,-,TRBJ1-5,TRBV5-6,CASSLRTGVQPQHF,TGTGCCAGCAGCTTGCGGACAGGGGTTCAGCCCCAGCATTTT
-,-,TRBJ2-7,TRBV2,CASSEAPPTKQYF,TGTGCCAGCAGTGAAGCGCCACCTACGAAGCAGTACTTC
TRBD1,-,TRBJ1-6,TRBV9,CASSGDSGGSSPLHF,TGTGCCAGCAGCGGGGACAGCGGGGGATCTTCACCCCTCCACTTT
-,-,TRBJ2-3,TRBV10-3,CAIREGTGQKMDTQYF,TGTGCCATCAGGGAGGGGACGGGACAAAAGATGGATACGCAGTATTTT
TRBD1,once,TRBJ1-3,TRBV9,CASSDRGTGFSGNTIYF,TGTGCCAGCAGCGACCGCGGGACAGGGTTTTCTGGAAACACCATATATTTT
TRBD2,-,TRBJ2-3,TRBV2,CASRGTKAGDTQYF,TGTGCCAGCAGGGGGACTAAGGCTGGAGATACGCAGTATTTT
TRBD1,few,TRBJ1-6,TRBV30,CAWSPGQGREALHF,TGTGCCTGGAGTCCGGGACAGGGCCGTGAAGCCCTCCACTTT
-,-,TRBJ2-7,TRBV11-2,CASSLGGGGYEQYF,TGTGCCAGCAGCTTAGGTGGAGGTGGCTACGAGCAGTACTTC
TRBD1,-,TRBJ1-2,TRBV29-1,CSVGTGLGYGYTF,TGCAGCGTGGGGACAGGGCTTGGCTATGGCTACACCTTC
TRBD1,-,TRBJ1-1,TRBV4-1,CASSQGGQGITEAFF,TGCGCCAGCAGCCAAGGGGGACAGGGAATCACTGAAGCTTTCTTT
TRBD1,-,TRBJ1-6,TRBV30,CAWTRDRDSPLHF,TGTGCCTGGACTCGGGACAGGGATTCACCCCTCCACTTT
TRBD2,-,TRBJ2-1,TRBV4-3,CASSLLAGGLDEQFF,TGCGCCAGCAGCCTCTTAGCGGGGGGGCTCGATGAGCAGTTCTTC
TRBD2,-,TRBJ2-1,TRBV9,CASSSRPSGGAPNEQFF,TGTGCCAGCAGCTCCCGTCCTAGCGGGGGGGCCCCCAATGAGCAGTTCTTC
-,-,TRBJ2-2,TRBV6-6,CASSYYRNTGELFF,TGTGCCAGCAGTTACTACAGGAACACCGGGGAGCTGTTTTTT
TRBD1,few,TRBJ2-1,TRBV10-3,CAISPDRAADNEQFF,TGTGCCATCAGCCCCGACAGGGCCGCCGACAATGAGCAGTTCTTC
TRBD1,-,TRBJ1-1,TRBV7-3,CASSSRQGSTEAFF,TGTGCCAGCAGCTCTCGACAGGGATCCACTGAAGCTTTCTTT
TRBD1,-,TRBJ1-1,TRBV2,CASSPQGANTEAFF,TGTGCCAGCAGTCCACAGGGGGCGAACACTGAAGCTTTCTTT
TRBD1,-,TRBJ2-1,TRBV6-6,CASSSGTGVDNEQFF,TGTGCCAGCAGTTCCGGGACAGGGGTGGACAATGAGCAGTTCTTC
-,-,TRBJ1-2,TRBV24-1,CATSGGKGEQDGYTF,TGTGCCACCAGTGGGGGGAAGGGGGAGCAGGATGGCTACACCTTC
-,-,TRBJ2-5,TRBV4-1,CASSPLWQGLSGETQYF,TGCGCCAGCAGCCCCCTTTGGCAGGGACTTAGTGGAGAGACCCAGTACTTC
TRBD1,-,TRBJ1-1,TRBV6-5,CASRDRAYTEAFF,TGTGCCAGCAGGGACAGGGCATACACTGAAGCTTTCTTT
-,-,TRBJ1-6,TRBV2,CASSEQGSNSPLHF,TGTGCCAGCAGTGAGCAGGGATCAAATTCACCCCTCCACTTT
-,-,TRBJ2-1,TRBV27,CASSSGSEQFF,TGTGCCAGCAGTTCCGGGTCCGAGCAGTTCTTC
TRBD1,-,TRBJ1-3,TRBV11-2,CASSSRTGPGNTIYF,TGTGCCAGCAGCTCTCGGACAGGGCCGGGAAACACCATATATTTT
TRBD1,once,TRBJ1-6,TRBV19,CASSTWTGGFRAPLHF,TGTGCCAGTAGTACCTGGACAGGGGGCTTTAGGGCACCCCTCCACTTT
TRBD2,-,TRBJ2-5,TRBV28,CASRRGGGAGETQYF,TGTGCCAGCAGGCGAGGCGGGGGGGCCGGAGAGACCCAGTACTTC
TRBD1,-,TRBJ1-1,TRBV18,CASSPGTGGTTEAFF,TGTGCCAGCTCACCCGGGACAGGGGGCACCACTGAAGCTTTCTTT
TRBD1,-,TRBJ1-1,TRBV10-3,CAISEGQGGTTEAFF,TGTGCCATCAGTGAGGGACAGGGGGGGACCACTGAAGCTTTCTTT
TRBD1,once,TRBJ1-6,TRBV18,CASSKDRVDGSPLHF,TGTGCCAGCTCAAAGGACAGGGTGGATGGATCACCCCTCCACTTT
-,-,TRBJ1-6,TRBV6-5,CASKADYNSPLHF,TGTGCCAGCAAGGCGGATTATAATTCACCCCTCCACTTT
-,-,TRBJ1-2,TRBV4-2,CASSQLQGAYTF,TGTGCCAGCAGCCAATTACAGGGTGCCTACACCTTC
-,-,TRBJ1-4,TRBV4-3,CASSQDRSRGDEKLFF,TGCGCCAGCAGCCAAGATAGATCCAGGGGTGATGAAAAACTGTTTTTT
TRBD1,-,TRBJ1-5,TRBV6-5,CASSPTGVEPQHF,TGTGCCAGCAGTCCCACAGGGGTCGAGCCCCAGCATTTT
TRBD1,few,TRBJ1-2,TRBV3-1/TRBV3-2,CASSHPGQTNYGYTF,TGTGCCAGCAGCCACCCGGGACAGACCAACTATGGCTACACCTTC
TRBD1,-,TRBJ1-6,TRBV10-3,CAISEVEGAGDNSPLHF,TGTGCCATCAGTGAGGTGGAGGGGGCCGGAGATAATTCACCCCTCCACTTT
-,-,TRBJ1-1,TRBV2,CASLSGSAGTEAFF,TGTGCCAGCCTATCGGGGTCTGCAGGCACTGAAGCTTTCTTT
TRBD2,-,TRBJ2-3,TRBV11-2,CASTGGTASALTQYF,TGTGCCTCTACGGGGGGGACCGCGAGTGCATTAACGCAGTATTTT
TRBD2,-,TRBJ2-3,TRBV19,CASSSKVAGFSTDTQYF,TGTGCCAGTAGTTCAAAGGTAGCGGGATTTAGCACAGATACGCAGTATTTT
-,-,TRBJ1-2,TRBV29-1,CSVEAESVYNYGYTF,TGCAGCGTTGAAGCGGAGTCAGTCTATAACTATGGCTACACCTTC
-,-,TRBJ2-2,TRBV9,CASGASAGELFF,TGTGCCAGCGGGGCGTCGGCCGGGGAGCTGTTTTTT
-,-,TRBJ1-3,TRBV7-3,CASSLTTGSGNTIYF,TGTGCCAGCAGCTTAACCACAGGCTCTGGAAACACCATATATTTT
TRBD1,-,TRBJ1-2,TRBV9,CASSPGQGLYGYTF,TGTGCCAGCAGTCCGGGACAGGGTCTCTATGGCTACACCTTC
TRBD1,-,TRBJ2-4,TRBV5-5,CASSLGQGRNIQYF,TGTGCCAGCAGCCTGGGACAGGGGCGAAACATTCAGTACTTC
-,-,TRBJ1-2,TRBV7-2,CASRLGGLSDYGYTF,TGTGCCAGCAGATTGGGGGGGCTCTCGGACTATGGCTACACCTTC
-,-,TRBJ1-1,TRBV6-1,CASSDAWVYQGGVKAFF,TGTGCCAGCAGTGACGCCTGGGTCTACCAGGGAGGGGTGAAAGCTTTCTTT
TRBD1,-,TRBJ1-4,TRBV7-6,CASSLPPPGQGNGKLFF,TGTGCCAGCAGCTTACCCCCTCCGGGACAGGGCAACGGAAAACTGTTTTTT
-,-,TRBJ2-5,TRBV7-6,CASTRWGGKREETQYF,TGTGCCAGCACCCGATGGGGGGGCAAGAGGGAAGAGACCCAGTACTTC
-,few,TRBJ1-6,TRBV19,CASSMDSNSPLHF,TGTGCCAGTAGCATGGACAGTAATTCACCCCTCCACTTT
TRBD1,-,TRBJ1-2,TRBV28,CASSLTGGGDIYGYTF,TGTGCCAGCAGTTTGACAGGGGGGGGTGACATCTATGGCTACACCTTC